The clone carrying this TCR beta chain was recorded only once. Unmatched junction bases numbered 5, after V lost 1 base and J lost 7 bases. The length of the CDR3 is 15 residues. The germline CDR1 and CDR2 sequences are SEHNR and FQNEAQ (reference sequence). Method: immunoSEQ multiplex PCR; TCRdb's copy keeps in-frame clones and lacks some. The table records roughly 43,000 clones, around 93% of them present only once. This record belongs to a study of T cell changes during pregnancy in multiple sclerosis. The gene calls are TRBV7-9 and TRBJ2-1; 9 bases align to TRBD2. Sequenced material: CD4+ T cells from peripheral blood mononuclear cells, taken in the third trimester of pregnancy. This clonotype was obtained from a female donor with multiple sclerosis, enrolled in a pregnancy study. CDR3 nucleotide sequence: TGTGCCAGCAGCTTAGGACTAGCGGCCCGGAATGAGCAGTTCTTC. Encoded protein: CASSLGLAARNEQFF.